These 2 T cell receptor beta chains were sequenced from one sample in a study of blood T cell repertoires in COVID-19. Using immunoSEQ multiplex PCR, the repertoire was profiled, and TCRdb retains in-frame clones only, with some absent. Of under 80,000 clones listed, 65% to 85% are singletons. Sequencing was carried out using peripheral blood. These receptors all stem from a man aged 60-69 years with COVID-19, enrolled during active disease.

This clone was found a few times. The rearrangement uses TRBV10-3 and TRBJ2-7; no reliable D call. The CDR3 spans 12 residues. Germline V gene lookup returns CDR1 ENHRY and CDR2 SYGVKD. V shed 6 bases and J shed 3 bases, with 9 bases lying between them. The CDR3 DNA is TGTGCCATCAGCGAAGTACTCTACGAGCAGTACTTC. It codes for CAISEVLYEQYF.

The chain is built from TRBV19 and TRBJ1-5; a weak D match, TRBD1 (5 bases). The CDR3 has 16 amino acids. Germline V gene lookup returns CDR1 LNHDA and CDR2 SQIVND (reference sequence). Trimming took off 3 bases at V and 0 bases at J, with 12 bases between the two ends. CDR3 nucleotides: TGTGCCAGTAGTATCGGCAGGGCCCCTAGCAATCAGCCCCAGCATTTT. Translating gives CASSIGRAPSNQPQHF. Together with reference TRBV19 and TRBJ1-5, the CDR3 gives the full variable domain: DGGITQSPKYLFRKEGQNVTLSCEQNLNHDAMYWYRQDPGQGLRLIYYSQIVNDFQKGDIAEGYSVSREKKESFPLTVTSAQKNPTAFYLCASSIGRAPSNQPQHFGDGTRLSIL.